This T cell receptor (beta chain) was recovered during a study of T cell repertoires in cytomegalovirus infection. TCRdb reprocessed the reads with MiXCR, giving one entry per CDR3 protein. In the table there are fewer than 850,000 distinct CDR3 sequences, approximately 32% of which are singletons. Points on this clonotype: Its matching antigen is unknown.

V shed 6 bases, J shed 1 base, and the junction held 16 bases outside the gene matches. There are 18 residues in the CDR3. Germline V lookup: CDR1 ENHRY, CDR2 SYGVKD. The TCR was taken from a human donor in good health (CMV status not recorded). Some clones in this sample may be carry-over from other donors' samples. This chain links TRBV10-3 with TRBJ2-7, with 9 bases lining up with TRBD2. The input for sequencing was cultured CD8+ T cells from PBMCs, taken from culture after CMV antigen stimulation. The CDR3 protein is CAIRVLGSGGIPSYEQYF. CDR3 in DNA: TGTGCCATCAGAGTATTAGGGAGCGGGGGGATTCCATCCTACGAGCAGTACTTC.